This T cell receptor (beta chain) was identified during a study of technical replicates of blood from a handful of donors. Generated by immunoSEQ multiplex PCR, the TCRdb table keeps only in-frame clones and is missing some. The sample includes approximately 81,000 clones, approximately 96% of them seen just once. V lost 4 bases, J lost 1 base, and 12 bases stayed unmatched. This CDR3 region has 17 residues. Per germline, CDR1 SQVTM and CDR2 ANQGSEA. The chain links TRBV29-1 to TRBJ2-4; 8 positions match TRBD1. Source material: T cells isolated from PBMCs. The receptor's source is a human donor in good health. The CDR3 is CSVALDRARWAKNIQYF. CDR3 sequence (DNA): TGCAGCGTTGCACTGGACAGGGCGAGATGGGCCAAAAACATTCAGTACTTC. The variable domain in full, with the rest retrieved from reference TRBV29-1 and TRBJ2-4, is SAVISQKPSRDICQRGTSLTIQCQVDSQVTMMFWYRQQPGQSLTLIATANQGSEATYESGFVIDKFPISRPNLTFSTLTVSNMSPEDSSIYLCSVALDRARWAKNIQYFGAGTRLSVL.